These 20 T cell receptor beta chains were sequenced from one sample in a study of spatial heterogeneity in lung cancer. The time point: sample taken at primary tumor resection. No cells were sorted before sequencing. The whole RNA sequenced was extracted from tumor, nontumor lung or frozen PBMC. MiXCR was run by TCRdb on the 5' RACE reads, yielding one entry per CDR3 protein. This sample carries tens of thousands of distinct CDR3 sequences, around 12% of them seen once, and the ten largest clones take approximately 4.6%. The sequenced sample was PBMCs, obtained at surgery. The receptors stem from a male donor with early-stage non-small cell lung cancer.

This clonotype showed up just a few times. This chain uses TRBV2 with TRBJ2-5, with D perhaps matching TRBD1 (6 bases). The germline CDR1 and CDR2 sequences are SNHLY and FYNNEI. Trimming left V 3 bases short and J 5 bases short, with 19 bases between. This CDR3 is built from 16 residues. The CDR3 region has the DNA TGTGCCAGCAGTGACCCCGCCGGACAGCTCTTGGAGACCCAGTACTTC. It yields the protein CASSDPAGQLLETQYF.

The chain carries TRBV5-1 and TRBJ2-3; the match to TRBD2 covers 9 bases. CDR1 and CDR2 (germline): SGHRS, YFSETQ. V was clipped by 0 bases and J by 2 bases; unmatched bases: 4. CDR3 length: 16 amino acids. Here the CDR3 DNA reads TGCGCCAGCAGCTTGGCCAAGCGGGAGGACACAGATACGCAGTATTTT. Protein product: CASSLAKREDTDTQYF.

The chain recombines TRBV5-4 with TRBJ2-1; TRBD2 might be the D (6 bases). V was clipped by 9 bases and J by 7 bases, with 20 bases between them. The CDR3 runs 14 residues. CDR1 is SGHNT, CDR2 YYREEE, per germline (reference sequence). CDR3 in DNA: TGTGCCACCGTAAGCATCGGGGGAAGGAATGAGCAGTTCTTC. Its translation is CATVSIGGRNEQFF.

In regard to this clonotype: This may be a read error: a much more frequent sequence differs by one nucleotide. The CDR3 protein is CATGDSTVPGEIFF. The CDR3 DNA reads as TGTGCCACCGGTGATTCGACAGTACCGGGGGAAATCTTCTTT. The chain employs TRBV24-1 and TRBJ1-1; D is perhaps TRBD1 (5 bases). Per germline, CDR1 KGHDR and CDR2 SFDVKD. CDR3 length: 14 residues.

V is TRBV2 and J is TRBJ2-1, with TRBD2 matching 10 bases. This CDR3 is 17 amino acids long. Trimming cost V 6 bases and J 0 bases; bases outside gene matches: 8. Per the germline V gene, CDR1 is SNHLY and CDR2 is FYNNEI. The CDR3 region is CASRSTSGPSSYNEQFF. CDR3 nucleotides: TGTGCCAGCAGGTCGACTAGCGGGCCAAGCTCCTACAATGAGCAGTTCTTC.

This clonotype was found many times. The V gene is TRBV5-1, the J gene TRBJ1-1; D remains ambiguous. The CDR3 has 17 residues. The ends were cut back, 0 bases at V and 5 bases at J, with 20 bases in the middle. Germline CDR1 is SGHRS and CDR2 is YFSETQ. This CDR3 reads CASSLDGSLGPGTEAFF. The CDR3 region has the DNA TGCGCCAGCAGCTTGGACGGCAGTTTGGGCCCGGGGACTGAAGCTTTCTTT.

The chain uses TRBV20-1 and TRBJ2-1; 14 nucleotides align to TRBD2. Per germline, CDR1 DFQATT and CDR2 SNEGSKA (reference sequence). This CDR3 has 13 amino acids. The V and J ends lost 6 bases and 8 bases, in that order; junction bases with no gene match: 3. Here the CDR3 DNA reads TGCAGTGCCCCGGGACTAGCGGGAGATGAGCAGTTCTTC. It encodes CSAPGLAGDEQFF.

This clonotype was observed at least ten times. The rearrangement joins TRBV6-1 to TRBJ2-7; no definite D call. Germline CDR1 reads MNHNS; CDR2 reads SASEGT. There are 13 residues in the CDR3. V lost 2 bases, J lost 2 bases, and 7 bases lay in between. The CDR3 region is CASSEYSPYEQYF. For the CDR3, the DNA is TGTGCCAGCAGTGAATACAGCCCCTACGAGCAGTACTTC.

This clonotype was detected only a few times. The chain links TRBV20-1 to TRBJ1-2, with TRBD1 as a possible D gene (6 bases). CDR1 DFQATT and CDR2 SNEGSKA come from the germline V gene (reference sequence). The CDR3 covers 14 residues. Trimming removed 3 bases at V and 7 bases at J, with 18 bases between. CDR3 region: CSARRRTAISGYTF. CDR3 nucleotides: TGCAGTGCTAGGCGCCGGACAGCAATATCTGGCTACACCTTC.

The rearrangement links TRBV7-9 to TRBJ1-5, with D tentatively TRBD1 (6 bases). The V end was cut by 3 bases, the J end by 6 bases, with 12 bases between. Germline-derived CDR1 and CDR2 are SEHNR and FQNEAQ (reference sequence). The CDR3 runs to 14 residues. CDR3 protein: CASSFGQSAQPQHF. The CDR3 bases are TGTGCCAGCAGCTTTGGACAGTCCGCTCAGCCCCAGCATTTT.

This clonotype showed up just a few times. This rearrangement joins TRBV30 to TRBJ1-6; D call uncertain. This CDR3 comprises 16 residues. Germline V gene lookup returns CDR1 GTSNPN and CDR2 SVGIG (reference sequence). V was cut by 2 bases and J by 9 bases, with 20 bases left in between. The CDR3 region is CAWSPPLAALTSPLHF. The CDR3 nucleotides read TGTGCCTGGAGTCCTCCTCTAGCAGCGTTGACTTCACCCCTCCACTTT.

This clonotype turned up a few times. The chain uses TRBV25-1 and TRBJ1-1; no clear D. The length of the CDR3 is 13 residues. Between the trimmed V and J ends, which lost 3 bases and 4 bases, there was a span of 9 bases. Germline CDR1 and CDR2: MGHDK and SYGVNS. This chain's CDR3 is CASSDRTLTEAFF. In DNA form, the CDR3 reads TGTGCCAGCAGTGATAGGACGCTCACTGAAGCTTTCTTT.

The sample holds a few counts of this clonotype. V gene TRBV29-1 combines with J gene TRBJ1-2, with D possibly matching TRBD1 (6 bases). Germline V gene sequence: CDR1 SQVTM, CDR2 ANQGSEA. The CDR3 spans 12 residues. V was pared by 7 bases and J by 5 bases, with 14 bases between. The CDR3 reads CSGRGEGYGYTF. CDR3 bases: TGCAGCGGCAGGGGAGAGGGGTATGGCTACACCTTC.

The table lists this clonotype with many counts. The CDR3 here is CASSPRGLHTDTQYF. The CDR3 nucleotides are TGCGCCAGCAGCCCTCGAGGATTACACACAGATACGCAGTATTTT. The gene calls are TRBV5-1 and TRBJ2-3; D is ambiguous. Between the trimmed V and J ends, which lost 4 bases and 2 bases, there was a span of 14 bases. Germline CDR1 reads SGHRS; CDR2 reads YFSETQ. The CDR3 is 15 amino acids.

The chain has TRBV12-3 or TRBV12-4 and TRBJ1-1; 7 bases line up with TRBD1. The CDR3 has 13 amino acids. V lost 6 bases and J lost 4; bases outside the gene matches: 5. DNA for the CDR3: TGTGCCAGCAGGCTGGCAGGGGGCACTGAAGCTTTCTTT. Translated, it gives CASRLAGGTEAFF.

The chain combines TRBV12-3 or TRBV12-4 with TRBJ2-3; D possibly uses TRBD1 or TRBD2 (5 bases each). The CDR3 is made up of 15 amino acids. The germline V and J ends were trimmed by 6 bases and 2 bases, with 15 bases remaining between them. The DNA for the CDR3 is TGTGCCAGCAGCTTGGGGGTGGTGGACACAGATACGCAGTATTTT. Its translation: CASSLGVVDTDTQYF.

This clonotype was counted a few times. This chain links TRBV18 with TRBJ2-3, with 9 nucleotides matching TRBD1. CDR1 KGHSH and CDR2 LQKENI come from the germline V gene. J was trimmed by 1 base and V by 6 bases; bases with no gene match: 8. CDR3 length equals 16 residues. The CDR3 is CASSDLDRGGTDTQYF. The DNA of the CDR3 is TGTGCCAGCTCGGACCTGGACAGGGGCGGCACAGATACGCAGTATTTT.

This clonotype turned up a few times. The chain employs TRBV7-3 and TRBJ2-3, with TRBD2 identical over 8 bases. Looked up from germline, CDR1 is SGHTA and CDR2 is FQGTGA. Germline trimming cut 5 bases from V and 3 bases from J; bases unmatched to any gene: 10. The length of the CDR3 is 16 residues. CDR3 sequence reads: CASSTQPGGPTDTQYF. In nucleotides, the CDR3 is TGTGCCAGCAGCACCCAACCGGGGGGGCCTACAGATACGCAGTATTTT.

The gene calls are TRBV5-6 and TRBJ2-5; D ambiguous. Deletions cut 4 bases from V and 1 base from J, with 2 bases between. The CDR3 loop spans 11 amino acids. Per the germline V gene, CDR1 is SGHDT and CDR2 is YYEEEE. The CDR3 loop is CASSVQETQYF. CDR3 nucleotides: TGTGCCAGCAGCGTCCAAGAGACCCAGTACTTC.

The chain carries TRBV7-3 and TRBJ2-2; D remains unclear. Deletions cut 3 bases from V and 0 bases from J, with 11 bases between. The germline V gene encodes CDR1 SGHTA and CDR2 FQGTGA. This CDR3 is 16 amino acids long. In DNA, the CDR3 is TGTGCCAGCAGCTTGGTGACAAGGACGAACACCGGGGAGCTGTTTTTT. This encodes CASSLVTRTNTGELFF.